A single sample is the source of the 9 T cell receptor beta chains below, sequenced in a study of blood T cell repertoires in COVID-19 (dated by TCRdb to the early 2020s). Library preparation used the immunoSEQ multiplex PCR assay. Sourced from immuneACCESS, this table was stored by TCRdb with only in-frame sequences that have V and J called. A share of the clones is absent; for the studies checked, an unresolved V gene accounts for under half, and the remainder has no known explanation. Within this sample are about 430,000 clones, with approximately 90% of them counted one time only. The ten largest make up 0.9% to 1.2% of the sample. The sample was PBMCs or T cells enriched from blood (not recorded which). Source of these receptors: a man aged 30-40 years who had recovered from COVID-19.

This chain uses TRBV19 with TRBJ1-1; 8 bases fit TRBD1. V lost 7 bases and J lost 7; bases outside the gene matches: 5. Germline V gene lookup returns CDR1 LNHDA and CDR2 SQIVND (reference sequence). This CDR3 is 12 amino acids long. The CDR3 DNA follows: TGTGCCAGTACAGGGGGCTTTGGTGAAGCTTTCTTT. This encodes CASTGGFGEAFF.

The CDR3 DNA is TGTGCCAGCAGTGAAGCGCCCCGACTAGCGGGAGGGCCATCAGATACGCAGTATTTT. Protein sequence: CASSEAPRLAGGPSDTQYF. This sequence joins TRBV6-1 and TRBJ2-3; 14 bases line up with TRBD2. After removal of 0 bases from V and 4 bases from J, the junction contained 9 bases not matched to a gene. Germline CDR1 reads MNHNS; CDR2 reads SASEGT. The CDR3 spans 19 residues.

The chain uses TRBV6-1 and TRBJ2-1; D possibly corresponds to TRBD2 (6 bases). V shed 3 bases and J shed 8 bases, with 17 bases lying between them. The CDR3 has 15 residues. Germline CDR1 is MNHNS and CDR2 is SASEGT. CDR3: CASSDRERGKHEQFF. CDR3 nucleotides: TGTGCCAGCAGTGACCGGGAACGGGGGAAGCATGAGCAGTTCTTC.

V gene TRBV9 combines with J gene TRBJ1-2; 9 nucleotides align to TRBD1. CDR3 length equals 17 residues. Per the germline V gene, CDR1 is SGDLS and CDR2 is YYNGEE. The trim removed 1 base at V and 4 bases at J, leaving 11 bases unmatched. The CDR3 sequence: CASSVTGGTGFGYGYTF. As DNA, the CDR3 is TGTGCCAGCAGCGTAACAGGGGGCACGGGGTTCGGCTATGGCTACACCTTC. The full variable domain, rest sourced from reference TRBV9 and TRBJ1-2, is DSGVTQTPKHLITATGQRVTLRCSPRSGDLSVYWYQQSLDQGLQFLIQYYNGEERAKGNILERFSAQQFPDLHSELNLSSLELGDSALYFCASSVTGGTGFGYGYTFGSGTRLTVV.

This clone has a single count. The J gene is TRBJ2-1, the V gene TRBV15; tentative D call: TRBD1 (5 bases). Germline lookup yields CDR1 LNHNV and CDR2 YYDKDF (reference sequence). Trimming shortened V by 3 bases and J by 9 bases, and 12 bases separated the two germline ends. There are 13 residues in the CDR3. The CDR3 here is CATSSIGVGEQFF. The CDR3 bases are TGTGCCACCAGCAGTATAGGGGTAGGTGAGCAGTTCTTC.

The V and J genes are TRBV28 and TRBJ1-4, with D perhaps matching TRBD1 (5 bases). Germline V lookup: CDR1 MDHEN, CDR2 SYDVKM. The CDR3 consists of 15 residues. V lost 10 bases and J lost 0, with 15 bases in between. Written as DNA, the CDR3 is TGTGCCACCCTAGTTTCGGGGGCAACTAATGAAAAACTGTTTTTT. This gives the protein CATLVSGATNEKLFF. Together with reference TRBV28 and TRBJ1-4, the CDR3 gives the full variable domain: DVKVTQSSRYLVKRTGEKVFLECVQDMDHENMFWYRQDPGLGLRLIYFSYDVKMKEKGDIPEGYSVSREKKERFSLILESASTNQTSMYLCATLVSGATNEKLFFGSGTQLSVL.

This chain links TRBV18 with TRBJ2-1, with 7 bases that match TRBD2. Trimming removed 1 base from V and 9 bases from J; junction bases left unmatched: 12. Germline V gives CDR1 KGHSH, CDR2 LQKENI. The CDR3 runs 16 residues. This chain's CDR3 is CASSPRAPSGNGEQFF. CDR3 nucleotides: TGTGCCAGCTCACCACGAGCCCCCAGCGGGAATGGTGAGCAGTTCTTC.

The chain combines TRBV19 with TRBJ2-1; TRBD2 agrees at 10 bases. This CDR3 contains 17 residues. In germline, CDR1 is LNHDA, CDR2 SQIVND (reference sequence). Germline trimming cut 6 bases from V and 8 bases from J; bases unmatched to any gene: 16. This chain's CDR3 is CASRALLAGVLRDEQFF. In DNA form, the CDR3 reads TGTGCCAGTAGAGCGTTGCTAGCGGGAGTCCTGAGGGATGAGCAGTTCTTC.

CDR3 in DNA: TGTGCCAGCAGCACCAGGACTAGGGAAACAGATACGCAGTATTTT. Translating gives CASSTRTRETDTQYF. This rearrangement joins TRBV9 to TRBJ2-3; TRBD2 aligns across 7 bases. This CDR3 has 15 residues. Germline CDR1 and CDR2: SGDLS and YYNGEE. J gave up 3 bases and V 4 bases, and 8 bases lay outside the gene matches.